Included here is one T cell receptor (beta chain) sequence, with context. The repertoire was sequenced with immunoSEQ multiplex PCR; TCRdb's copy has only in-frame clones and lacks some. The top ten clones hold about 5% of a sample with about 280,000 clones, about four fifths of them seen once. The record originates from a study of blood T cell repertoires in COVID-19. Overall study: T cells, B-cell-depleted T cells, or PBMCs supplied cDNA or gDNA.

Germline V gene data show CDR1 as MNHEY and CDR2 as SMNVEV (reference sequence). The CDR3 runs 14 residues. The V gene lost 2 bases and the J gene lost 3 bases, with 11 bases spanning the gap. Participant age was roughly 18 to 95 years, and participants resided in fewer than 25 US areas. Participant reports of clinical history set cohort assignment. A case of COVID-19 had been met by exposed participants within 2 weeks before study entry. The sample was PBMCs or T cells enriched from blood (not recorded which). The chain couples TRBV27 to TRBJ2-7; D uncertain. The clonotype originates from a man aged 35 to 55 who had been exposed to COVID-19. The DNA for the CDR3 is TGTGCCAGCAGTTTACGGGTTCCCCTCTACGAGCAGTACTTC. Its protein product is CASSLRVPLYEQYF.